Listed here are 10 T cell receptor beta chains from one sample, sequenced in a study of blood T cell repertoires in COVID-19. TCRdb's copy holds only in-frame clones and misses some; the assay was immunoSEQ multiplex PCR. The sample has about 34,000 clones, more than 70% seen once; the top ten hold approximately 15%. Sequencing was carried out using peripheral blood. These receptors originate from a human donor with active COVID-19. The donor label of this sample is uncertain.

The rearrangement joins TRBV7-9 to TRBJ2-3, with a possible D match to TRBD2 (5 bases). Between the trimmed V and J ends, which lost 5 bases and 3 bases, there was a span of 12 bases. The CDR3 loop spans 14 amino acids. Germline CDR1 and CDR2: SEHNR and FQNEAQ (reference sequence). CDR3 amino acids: CASSEREGTDTQYF. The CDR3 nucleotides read TGTGCCAGCAGCGAGAGAGAGGGTACAGATACGCAGTATTTT.

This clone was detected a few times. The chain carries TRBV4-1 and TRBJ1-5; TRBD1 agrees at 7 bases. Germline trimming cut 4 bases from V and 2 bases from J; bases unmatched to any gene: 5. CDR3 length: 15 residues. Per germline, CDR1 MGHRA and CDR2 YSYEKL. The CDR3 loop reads CASSLDRAGNQPQHF. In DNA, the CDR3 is TGCGCCAGCAGCCTCGACAGGGCCGGCAATCAGCCCCAGCATTTT.

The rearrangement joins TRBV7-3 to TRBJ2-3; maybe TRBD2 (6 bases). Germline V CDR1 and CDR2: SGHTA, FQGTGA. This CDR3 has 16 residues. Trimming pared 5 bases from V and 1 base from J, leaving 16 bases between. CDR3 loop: CASSHPKEGGTDTQYF. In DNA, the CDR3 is TGTGCCAGCAGCCACCCGAAGGAGGGCGGCACAGATACGCAGTATTTT.

The DNA for the CDR3 is TGTGCCAGCAGAGAAAGCGGGAGGTCCTACGAGCAGTACTTC. Translating gives CASRESGRSYEQYF. The V gene is TRBV6-1, the J gene TRBJ2-7; the match to TRBD2 covers 9 bases. CDR1 and CDR2 (germline): MNHNS, SASEGT. The trim removed 6 bases at V and 1 base at J, leaving 4 bases unmatched. CDR3 length: 14 residues.

CDR3 protein: CASSLRQGTGLSYGYTF. CDR3 nucleotides: TGCGCCAGCAGCCTGAGACAGGGAACTGGCTTATCTTATGGCTACACCTTC. V gene TRBV4-1 combines with J gene TRBJ1-2, with TRBD1 matching 7 bases. CDR1 is MGHRA, CDR2 YSYEKL, per germline. Trimming at V came to 4 bases and at J to 5 bases, leaving 16 bases not matched to a gene. The CDR3 has 17 residues.

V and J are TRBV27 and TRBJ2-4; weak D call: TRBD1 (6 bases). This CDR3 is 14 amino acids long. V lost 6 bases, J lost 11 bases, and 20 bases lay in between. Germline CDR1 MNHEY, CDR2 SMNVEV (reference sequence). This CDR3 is CASRLLDSRGVQYF. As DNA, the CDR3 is TGTGCCAGCAGATTACTGGACAGCCGTGGGGTTCAGTACTTC.

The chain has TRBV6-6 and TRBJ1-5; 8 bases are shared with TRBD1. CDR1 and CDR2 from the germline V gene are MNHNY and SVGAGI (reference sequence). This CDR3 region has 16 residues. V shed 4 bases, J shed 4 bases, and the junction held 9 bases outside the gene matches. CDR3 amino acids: CASSSTDRGGNQPQHF. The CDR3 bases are TGTGCCAGCAGTTCCACCGACAGGGGAGGTAATCAGCCCCAGCATTTT.

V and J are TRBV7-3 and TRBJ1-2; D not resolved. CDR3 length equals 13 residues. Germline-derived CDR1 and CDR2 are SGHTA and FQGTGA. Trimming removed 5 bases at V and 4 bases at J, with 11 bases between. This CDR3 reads CASSGGTVYGYTF. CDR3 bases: TGTGCCAGCAGCGGAGGAACAGTCTATGGCTACACCTTC.

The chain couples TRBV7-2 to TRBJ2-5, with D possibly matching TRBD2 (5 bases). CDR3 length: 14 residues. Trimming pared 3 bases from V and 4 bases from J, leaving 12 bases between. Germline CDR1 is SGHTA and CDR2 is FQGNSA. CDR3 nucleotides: TGTGCCAGCAGCTTTTATGGCCGGGGAGAGACCCAGTACTTC. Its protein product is CASSFYGRGETQYF. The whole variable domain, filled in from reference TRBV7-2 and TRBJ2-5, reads GAGVSQSPSNKVTEKGKDVELRCDPISGHTALYWYRQSLGQGLEFLIYFQGNSAPDKSGLPSDRFSAERTGGSVSTLTIQRTQQEDSAVYLCASSFYGRGETQYFGPGTRLLVL.

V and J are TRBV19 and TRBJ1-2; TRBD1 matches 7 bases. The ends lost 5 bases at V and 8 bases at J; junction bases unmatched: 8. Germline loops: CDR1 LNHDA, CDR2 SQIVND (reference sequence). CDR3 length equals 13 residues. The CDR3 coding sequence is TGTGCCAGTAGTGCACAGGGGCTGGGAGGCTACACCTTC. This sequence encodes CASSAQGLGGYTF.